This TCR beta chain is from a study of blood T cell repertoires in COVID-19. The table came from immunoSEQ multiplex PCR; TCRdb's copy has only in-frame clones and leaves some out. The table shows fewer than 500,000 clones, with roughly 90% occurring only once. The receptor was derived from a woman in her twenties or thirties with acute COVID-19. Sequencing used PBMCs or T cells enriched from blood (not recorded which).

In DNA, the CDR3 is TGTGCTAGTGCTGGGACCCCAGGGGAGACTGAAGCTTTCTTT. As protein: CASAGTPGETEAFF. The V call is TRBV12-5, the J call TRBJ1-1; D perhaps matches TRBD1 (6 bases). V shed 7 bases and J shed 5 bases, with 17 bases lying between them. Germline CDR1 is LGHNT and CDR2 is FRNRAP. The CDR3 totals 14 residues. Complete variable domain (other parts from reference TRBV12-5 and TRBJ1-1): DARVTQTPRHKVTEMGQEVTMRCQPILGHNTVFWYRQTMMQGLELLAYFRNRAPLDDSGMPKDRFSAEMPDATLATLKIQPSEPRDSAVYFCASAGTPGETEAFFGQGTRLTVV.